This T cell receptor (beta chain) was recovered during a study of blood T cells in healthy people across ages. V was clipped by 10 bases and J by 2 bases, with 10 bases between them. The CDR3 consists of 12 residues. Looked up from germline, CDR1 is ENHRY and CDR2 is SYGVKD. With a J-beta primer mix and a sample-barcoded 5' primer, a second PCR ran about 7 to 12 cycles. TCRdb passed the 5' RACE reads through MiXCR, listing each CDR3 protein once. The sample lists about 780,000 distinct CDR3 sequences, around 45% occurring once. Findings of the study overall: What prevented conclusive comparison of naive and antigen-experienced cells was that PBMCs were unsorted.

Regarding this clonotype: The antigen is unknown.

The chain uses TRBV10-3 and TRBJ2-3; D is unresolved. Sequencing was done on a sample of blood. The receptor was isolated from a man older than 75 in good health. The CDR3 loop reads CATKTATDTQYF. The CDR3 nucleotides are TGTGCCACCAAGACCGCCACAGATACGCAGTATTTT.